These 28 T cell receptor beta chains came from one sample sequenced in a study of blood T cell repertoires in COVID-19 (dated by TCRdb to the early 2020s). Library preparation used the immunoSEQ multiplex PCR assay. What TCRdb holds here is the immuneACCESS table cut down to in-frame rearrangements. Part of the clones is not present; checked against another copy, under half of the missing clones reflect an unresolved V gene, and the others are unexplained. For this sample the table gives 160,000 or so clones, of which 82% were detected only once. 15% to 20% of the sample comes from the top ten. The source material was PBMCs or T cells enriched from blood (not recorded which). The source is a man in his fifties or sixties who had recovered from COVID-19.

V gene TRBV19 combines with J gene TRBJ1-5; 9 bases map to TRBD1. The ends lost 9 bases at V and 6 bases at J; junction bases unmatched: 9. The CDR3 is made up of 14 amino acids. Per germline, CDR1 LNHDA and CDR2 SQIVND (reference sequence). CDR3 nucleotides: TGTGCCAGCAGCCTAACAGGGGGCGGTCAGCCCCAGCATTTT. Amino acids: CASSLTGGGQPQHF.

The V and J genes are TRBV3-1 (or the pseudogene TRBV3-2) and TRBJ2-5, with D possibly TRBD1 on 5 matching bases. From germline, CDR1 is LGHDT and CDR2 YNNKEL (reference sequence). V lost 4 bases to trimming and J lost 5 bases, with 17 bases between them. This CDR3 is built from 15 residues. The CDR3 region is CASSPPFGRGETQYF. The CDR3 DNA is TGTGCCAGCAGCCCACCATTTGGAAGGGGCGAGACCCAGTACTTC.

This rearrangement joins TRBV6-5 to TRBJ1-6; D might be TRBD1 (6 bases). The CDR3 covers 15 residues. Per germline, CDR1 MNHEY and CDR2 SVGAGI. The V end was cut by 0 bases, the J end by 10 bases, with 13 bases between. The CDR3 spells CASSYSGGLVSPLHF. CDR3 bases: TGTGCCAGCAGTTACTCGGGGGGGCTTGTCTCACCCCTCCACTTT.

The chain recombines TRBV6-5 with TRBJ1-4; 8 bases fit TRBD1. This CDR3 has 13 residues. Germline assignment: CDR1 MNHEY and CDR2 SVGAGI. The V segment lost 8 bases and the J segment 2 bases; nucleotides outside the gene matches: 1. Here the CDR3 DNA reads TGTGCCAGCCGACAGGGGACTAATGAAAAACTGTTTTTT. Protein product: CASRQGTNEKLFF.

The chain combines TRBV19 with TRBJ2-6; D unclear. V was cut by 6 bases and J by 3 bases, with 6 bases left in between. CDR1 is LNHDA and CDR2 is SQIVND in the germline V gene (reference sequence). This CDR3 region has 13 residues. The CDR3 nucleotides read TGTGCCAGTAGACAATATGGGGCCAACGTCCTGACTTTC. This translates into CASRQYGANVLTF.

The J gene is TRBJ2-1, the V gene TRBV10-3, with 13 bases identical to TRBD2. This CDR3 has 15 amino acids. CDR1 is ENHRY, CDR2 SYGVKD, per germline. V gave up 3 bases and J gave up 6 bases; unmatched junction bases: 2. CDR3 region: CAISETSGGANEQFF. CDR3 in DNA: TGTGCCATCAGTGAAACTAGCGGGGGGGCCAATGAGCAGTTCTTC.

The V call is TRBV3-1 (or the pseudogene TRBV3-2), the J call TRBJ1-1; D not certain. The CDR3 runs 12 residues. From germline, CDR1 is LGHDT and CDR2 YNNKEL (reference sequence). V lost 5 bases to trimming and J lost 6 bases, with 10 bases between them. CDR3 in DNA: TGTGCCAGCAGCGAACGGTCCTCTGAAGCTTTCTTT. Protein product: CASSERSSEAFF.

The chain joins TRBV3-1 (or the pseudogene TRBV3-2) to TRBJ2-1; maybe TRBD2 (5 bases). V dropped 6 bases and J dropped 0 bases, with 18 bases sitting between them. Germline V gene sequence: CDR1 LGHDT, CDR2 YNNKEL (reference sequence). This CDR3 is built from 17 residues. CDR3 in DNA: TGTGCCAGCAGATCTTCGGGCGGGCTAAGCTCCTACAATGAGCAGTTCTTC. Residues: CASRSSGGLSSYNEQFF.

This clone was counted only a few times. V and J are TRBV28 and TRBJ2-7; D is unclear. Germline-derived CDR1 and CDR2 are MDHEN and SYDVKM. The CDR3 is made up of 11 amino acids. Trimming removed 3 bases at V and 3 bases at J, with 3 bases between. Written as DNA, the CDR3 is TGTGCCAGCAGTTTGTACTACGAGCAGTACTTC. Encoded protein: CASSLYYEQYF.

This chain uses TRBV7-2 with TRBJ2-7; weak D call: TRBD1 (6 bases). The germline gives CDR1 SGHTA, CDR2 FQGNSA. CDR3 size: 14 residues. V lost 3 bases and J lost 2, with 11 bases in between. CDR3 nucleotides: TGTGCCAGCAGCTTCGCTGACAGGCCCTACGAGCAGTACTTC. Its protein product is CASSFADRPYEQYF.

This sequence joins TRBV6-5 and TRBJ2-1; TRBD2 agrees at 8 bases. Unmatched junction bases numbered 15, after V lost 8 bases and J lost 9 bases. Per germline, CDR1 MNHEY and CDR2 SVGAGI. This CDR3 is 15 amino acids long. Here the CDR3 DNA reads TGTGCCAGCGCTGTCCGGCGGGAGGCCACTGCTGAGCAGTTCTTC. Its translation: CASAVRREATAEQFF.

This clone has only a few counts. V usage is TRBV5-1 and J usage is TRBJ1-2, with D possibly TRBD1 on 5 matching bases. Germline values: CDR1 SGHRS, CDR2 YFSETQ. The V gene lost 0 bases and the J gene lost 8 bases, with 11 bases spanning the gap. This CDR3 is built from 13 residues. The CDR3 coding sequence is TGCGCCAGCAGCTTGGAAGACGGGGGAGGCTACACCTTC. Its protein product is CASSLEDGGGYTF.

The chain uses TRBV6-5 and TRBJ2-3, with TRBD2 matching over 7 bases. The V segment lost 4 bases and the J segment 2 bases; nucleotides outside the gene matches: 6. This CDR3 has 15 residues. Germline V gene data show CDR1 as MNHEY and CDR2 as SVGAGI. Written as DNA, the CDR3 is TGTGCCAGCAGTTCGGGGGGAGGTCACACAGATACGCAGTATTTT. It yields the protein CASSSGGGHTDTQYF.

The chain carries TRBV24-1 and TRBJ2-3; 7 bases agree with TRBD2. The germline V gene encodes CDR1 KGHDR and CDR2 SFDVKD. Trimming at V came to 8 bases and at J to 0 bases, leaving 4 bases not matched to a gene. The CDR3 totals 14 residues. The DNA of the CDR3 is TGTGCCACCACCGGAGCGGGGAGCACAGATACGCAGTATTTT. Amino acids: CATTGAGSTDTQYF.

The DNA for the CDR3 is TGTGCCATCAGTGCCGACATAGCGGGGGGGAGGGGTACGCAGTATTTT. It specifies CAISADIAGGRGTQYF. J is TRBJ2-3 and V is TRBV10-3; the match to TRBD2 covers 11 bases. The CDR3 covers 16 residues. Trimming cost V 4 bases and J 8 bases; bases outside gene matches: 11. Germline V CDR1 and CDR2: ENHRY, SYGVKD.

This clone was counted only a few times. The chain couples TRBV19 to TRBJ1-1; 10 positions match TRBD1. This CDR3 has 19 residues. Trimming took 7 bases from V and 2 from J; bases not matched to a gene: 19. CDR1 is LNHDA and CDR2 is SQIVND in the germline V gene (reference sequence). In nucleotides, the CDR3 is TGTGCCAGTAAGTCTGTCTTCGGGACAGGGGCCGGGTCTAACACTGAAGCTTTCTTT. Its protein is CASKSVFGTGAGSNTEAFF.

The chain recombines TRBV19 with TRBJ1-1; weak D call: TRBD1 (5 bases). Per the germline V gene, CDR1 is LNHDA and CDR2 is SQIVND (reference sequence). V shed 1 base and J shed 0 bases, with 9 bases lying between them. The CDR3 contains 15 residues. In DNA form, the CDR3 reads TGTGCCAGTAGTATAGTCGGGGGTCTGAACACTGAAGCTTTCTTT. Translated, it gives CASSIVGGLNTEAFF.

This chain joins TRBV19 and TRBJ1-5; maybe TRBD1 (6 bases). Germline CDR1 is LNHDA and CDR2 is SQIVND (reference sequence). There are 17 residues in the CDR3. V lost 0 bases and J 1 base, leaving 13 bases between the germline ends. The CDR3 DNA reads as TGTGCCAGTAGTATAGAAAGGGGGTTGGGGAGCAATCAGCCCCAGCATTTT. Protein: CASSIERGLGSNQPQHF.

CDR3 sequence reads: CASTTGSAYEQYF. The CDR3 DNA is TGTGCCAGCACCACAGGGTCGGCTTACGAGCAGTACTTC. The chain links TRBV6-5 to TRBJ2-7; D is perhaps TRBD1 (6 bases). CDR1 is MNHEY, CDR2 SVGAGI, per germline. The CDR3 has 13 amino acids. V was shortened by 7 bases and J by 4 bases, with 14 bases between the two germline ends.

The rearrangement uses TRBV5-3 and TRBJ2-7; TRBD2 agrees at 13 bases. TRBV5-3 is flagged as an ORF with uncertain function. Germline trimming cut 0 bases from V and 2 bases from J; bases unmatched to any gene: 5. CDR3 length: 17 amino acids. DNA for the CDR3: TGTGCCAGAAGCTTGGCGACTAGCGGGAGGATAACCTACGAGCAGTACTTC. Amino acid sequence: CARSLATSGRITYEQYF.

This clone came up a few times. The chain uses TRBV29-1 and TRBJ2-7; D not resolved. This CDR3 has 13 residues. Germline CDR1 is SQVTM and CDR2 is ANQGSEA. Trimming pared 2 bases from V and 0 bases from J, leaving 8 bases between. For the CDR3, the DNA is TGCAGCGTTGAAAGTCCCAGCTCCTACGAGCAGTACTTC. It codes for CSVESPSSYEQYF.

The V gene is TRBV5-1, the J gene TRBJ2-3, with 16 nucleotides matching TRBD2. Trimming took 4 bases from V and 5 from J; bases not matched to a gene: 4. The length of the CDR3 is 16 residues. Germline V gives CDR1 SGHRS, CDR2 YFSETQ. The CDR3 loop reads CASSEGLAGGLDTQYF. CDR3 nucleotides: TGCGCCAGCAGCGAGGGACTAGCGGGAGGGTTAGATACGCAGTATTTT.

This clone was observed a handful of times. The J gene is TRBJ1-1, the V gene TRBV10-1; 7 bases are a match to TRBD1. This CDR3 has 17 residues. The germline CDR1 and CDR2 sequences are WNHNN and SYGVQD (reference sequence). Trimming at V came to 4 bases and at J to 1 base, leaving 12 bases not matched to a gene. DNA for the CDR3: TGCGCCAGCAGTGGATCGACAGGGCCGGACAAGAACACTGAAGCTTTCTTT. Translating it yields CASSGSTGPDKNTEAFF.

This sequence joins TRBV10-3 and TRBJ2-3; D perhaps matches TRBD2 (6 bases). V lost 5 bases, J lost 10 bases, and 16 bases lay in between. The CDR3 contains 13 residues. Germline loops: CDR1 ENHRY, CDR2 SYGVKD. CDR3 DNA sequence: TGTGCCATCAGTTCCGGGACTTCAGGCCCGCAGTATTTT. It codes for CAISSGTSGPQYF.

The V gene is TRBV4-1, the J gene TRBJ1-1; no reliable D call. The germline gives CDR1 MGHRA, CDR2 YSYEKL. The ends were cut back, 1 base at V and 1 base at J, with 4 bases in the middle. This CDR3 comprises 13 residues. As DNA, the CDR3 is TGCGCCAGCAGCCAAGCACAGAACACTGAAGCTTTCTTT. This codes for CASSQAQNTEAFF.

The chain is built from TRBV9 and TRBJ2-1; D is ambiguous. Germline assignment: CDR1 SGDLS and CDR2 YYNGEE. CDR3 length: 15 residues. Deletions cut 0 bases from V and 0 bases from J, with 7 bases between. The CDR3 DNA reads TGTGCCAGCAGCGTAGCGCCGAGCTCCTACAATGAGCAGTTCTTC. It translates to CASSVAPSSYNEQFF. Using reference TRBV9 and TRBJ2-1 for the parts outside the CDR3, the full variable domain is DSGVTQTPKHLITATGQRVTLRCSPRSGDLSVYWYQQSLDQGLQFLIQYYNGEERAKGNILERFSAQQFPDLHSELNLSSLELGDSALYFCASSVAPSSYNEQFFGPGTRLTVL.

V gene TRBV7-3 combines with J gene TRBJ2-1, with TRBD2 identical over 10 bases. V was pared by 5 bases and J by 5 bases, with 6 bases of the junction left unmatched. The germline V gene encodes CDR1 SGHTA and CDR2 FQGTGA. The CDR3 spans 15 residues. The CDR3 is CASSRLSGRDNEQFF. In nucleotides, the CDR3 is TGTGCCAGCAGCCGTTTAAGCGGGAGGGACAATGAGCAGTTCTTC.

The rearrangement links TRBV6-5 to TRBJ1-5; TRBD1 aligns across 8 bases. This CDR3 contains 14 residues. The V and J ends lost 6 bases and 7 bases, in that order; junction bases with no gene match: 8. CDR1 is MNHEY and CDR2 is SVGAGI in the germline V gene. CDR3 residues: CASSSGQGPQPQHF. The CDR3, as DNA: TGTGCCAGCAGCTCCGGACAGGGCCCCCAGCCCCAGCATTTT.